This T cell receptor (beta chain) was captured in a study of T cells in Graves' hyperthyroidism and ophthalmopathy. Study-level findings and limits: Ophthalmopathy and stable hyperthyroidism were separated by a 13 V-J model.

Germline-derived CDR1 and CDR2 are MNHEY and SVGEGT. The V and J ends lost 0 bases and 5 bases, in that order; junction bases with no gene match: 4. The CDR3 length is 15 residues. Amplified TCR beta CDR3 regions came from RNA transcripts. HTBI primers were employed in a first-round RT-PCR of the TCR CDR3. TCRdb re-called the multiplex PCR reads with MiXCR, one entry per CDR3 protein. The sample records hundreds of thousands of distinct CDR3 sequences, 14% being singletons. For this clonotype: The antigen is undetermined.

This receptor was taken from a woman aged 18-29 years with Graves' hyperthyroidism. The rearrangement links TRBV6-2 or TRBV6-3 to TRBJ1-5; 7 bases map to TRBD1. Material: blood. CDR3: CASSYSGGGDQPQHF. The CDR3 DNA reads TGTGCCAGCAGTTACTCAGGGGGCGGGGATCAGCCCCAGCATTTT.